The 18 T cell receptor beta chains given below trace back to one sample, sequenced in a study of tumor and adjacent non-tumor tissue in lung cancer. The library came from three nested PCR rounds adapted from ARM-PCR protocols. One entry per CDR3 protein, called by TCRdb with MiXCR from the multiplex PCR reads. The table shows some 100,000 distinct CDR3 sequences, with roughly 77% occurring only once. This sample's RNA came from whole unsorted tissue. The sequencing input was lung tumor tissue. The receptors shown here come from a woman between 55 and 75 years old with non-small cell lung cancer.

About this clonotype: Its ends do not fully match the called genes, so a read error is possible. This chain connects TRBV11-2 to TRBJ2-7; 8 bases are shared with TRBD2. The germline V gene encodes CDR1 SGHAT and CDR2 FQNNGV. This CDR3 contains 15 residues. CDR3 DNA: TGTACCAGCAGCTATGGGAGTAGCGGGGACTACGAGCAGTACTTC. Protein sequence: CTSSYGSSGDYEQYF.

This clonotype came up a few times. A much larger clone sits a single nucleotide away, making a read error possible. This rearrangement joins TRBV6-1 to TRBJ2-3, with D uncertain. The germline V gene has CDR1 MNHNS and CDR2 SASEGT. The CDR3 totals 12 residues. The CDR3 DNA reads TGTGTCAGCAGTGAGTCCATTAAGGCGCAGTATTTT. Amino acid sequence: CVSSESIKAQYF.

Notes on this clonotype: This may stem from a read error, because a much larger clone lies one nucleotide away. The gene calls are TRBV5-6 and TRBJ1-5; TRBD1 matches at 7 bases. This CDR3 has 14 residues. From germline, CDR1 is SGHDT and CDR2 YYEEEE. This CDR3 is CVSRDSRRNQPQHF. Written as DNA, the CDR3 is TGTGTCAGCAGGGACAGTAGGCGCAATCAGCCCCAGCATTTT.

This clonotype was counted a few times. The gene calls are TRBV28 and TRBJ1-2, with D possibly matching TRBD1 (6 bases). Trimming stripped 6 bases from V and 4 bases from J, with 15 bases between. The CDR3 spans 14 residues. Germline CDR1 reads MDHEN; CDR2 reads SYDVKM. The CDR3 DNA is TGTGCCAGCAGCCAACCCTCAGGGGCCTATGGCTACACCTTC. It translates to CASSQPSGAYGYTF.

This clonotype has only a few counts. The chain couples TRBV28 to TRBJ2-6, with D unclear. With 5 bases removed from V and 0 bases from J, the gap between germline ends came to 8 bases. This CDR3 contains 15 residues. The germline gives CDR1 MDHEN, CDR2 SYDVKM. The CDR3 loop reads CASSRLSSGANVLTF. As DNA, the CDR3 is TGTGCCAGCAGTAGACTGAGCTCTGGGGCCAACGTCCTGACTTTC. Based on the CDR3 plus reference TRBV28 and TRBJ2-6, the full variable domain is DVKVTQSSRYLVKRTGEKVFLECVQDMDHENMFWYRQDPGLGLRLIYFSYDVKMKEKGDIPEGYSVSREKKERFSLILESASTNQTSMYLCASSRLSSGANVLTFGAGSRLTVL.

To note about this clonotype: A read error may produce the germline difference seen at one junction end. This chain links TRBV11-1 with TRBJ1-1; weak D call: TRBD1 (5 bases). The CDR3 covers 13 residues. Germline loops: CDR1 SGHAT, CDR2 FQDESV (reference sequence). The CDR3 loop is CASGRDLNTEAFF. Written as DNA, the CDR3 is TGTGCCAGCGGCCGGGACCTCAACACTGAGGCTTTCTTT.

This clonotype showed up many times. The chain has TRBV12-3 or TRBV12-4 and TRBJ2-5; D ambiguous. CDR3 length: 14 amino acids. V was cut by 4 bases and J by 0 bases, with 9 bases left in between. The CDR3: CASSSRAYQETQYF. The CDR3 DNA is TGTGCCAGCAGTTCTCGGGCCTACCAAGAGACCCAGTACTTC.

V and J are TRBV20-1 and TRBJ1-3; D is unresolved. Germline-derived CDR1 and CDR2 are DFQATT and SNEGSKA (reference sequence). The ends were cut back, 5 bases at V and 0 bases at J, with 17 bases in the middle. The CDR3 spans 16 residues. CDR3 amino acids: CSALDIKGSSGNTIYF. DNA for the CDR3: TGCAGTGCTTTAGACATCAAAGGGAGCTCTGGAAACACCATATATTTT.

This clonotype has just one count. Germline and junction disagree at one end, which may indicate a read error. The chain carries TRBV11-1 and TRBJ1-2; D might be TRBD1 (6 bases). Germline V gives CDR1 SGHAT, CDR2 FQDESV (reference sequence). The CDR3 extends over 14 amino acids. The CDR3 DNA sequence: TGTGTCAATAGCTCACAGGGCCCGCTCTATGGCTACGCCTTC. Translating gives CVNSSQGPLYGYAF.

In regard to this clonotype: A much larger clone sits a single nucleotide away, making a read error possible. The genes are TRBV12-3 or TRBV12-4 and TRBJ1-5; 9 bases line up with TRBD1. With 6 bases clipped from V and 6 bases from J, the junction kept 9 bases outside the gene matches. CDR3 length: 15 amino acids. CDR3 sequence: CASSSTGGACQPQHF. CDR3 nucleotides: TGTGCCAGCAGCAGCACAGGGGGCGCGTGTCAGCCCCAGCATTTT.

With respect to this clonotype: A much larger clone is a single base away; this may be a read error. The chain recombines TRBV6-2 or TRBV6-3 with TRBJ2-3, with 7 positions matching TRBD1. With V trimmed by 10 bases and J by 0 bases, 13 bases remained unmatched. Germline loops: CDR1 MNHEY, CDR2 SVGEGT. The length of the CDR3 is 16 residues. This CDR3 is CATRGWGWTSTDTQYF. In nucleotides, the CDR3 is TGTGCCACCAGGGGGTGGGGATGGACTAGCACAGATACGCAGTATTTT.

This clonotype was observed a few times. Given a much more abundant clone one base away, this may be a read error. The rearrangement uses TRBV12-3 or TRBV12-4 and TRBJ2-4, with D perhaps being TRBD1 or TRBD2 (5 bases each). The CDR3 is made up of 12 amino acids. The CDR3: CVSSPGGNIQYF. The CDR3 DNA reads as TGTGTCAGCAGCCCTGGGGGAAACATTCAGTACTTC.

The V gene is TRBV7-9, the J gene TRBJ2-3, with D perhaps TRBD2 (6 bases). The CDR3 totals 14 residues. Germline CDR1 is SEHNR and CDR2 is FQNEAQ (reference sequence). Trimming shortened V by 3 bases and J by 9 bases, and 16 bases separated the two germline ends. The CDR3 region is CASSLGGPDSTQYF. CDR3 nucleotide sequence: TGTGCCAGCAGCTTGGGAGGCCCGGACTCAACGCAGTATTTT.

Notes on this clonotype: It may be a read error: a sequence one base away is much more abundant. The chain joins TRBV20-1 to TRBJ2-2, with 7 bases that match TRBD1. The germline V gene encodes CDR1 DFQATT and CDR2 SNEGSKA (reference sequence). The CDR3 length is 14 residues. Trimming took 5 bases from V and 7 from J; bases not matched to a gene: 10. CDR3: CSARTGQAIGELFF. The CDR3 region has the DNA TGCAGTGCTCGAACTGGACAGGCCATCGGGGAGCTGTTTTTT.

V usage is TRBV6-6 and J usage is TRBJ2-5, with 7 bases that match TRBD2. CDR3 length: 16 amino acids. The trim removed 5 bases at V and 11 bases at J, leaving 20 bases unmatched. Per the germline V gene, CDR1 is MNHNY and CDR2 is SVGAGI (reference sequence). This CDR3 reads CASSTGVGLVGHTQYF. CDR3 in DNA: TGTGCCAGCAGTACGGGGGTTGGACTAGTGGGTCACACTCAGTACTTC.

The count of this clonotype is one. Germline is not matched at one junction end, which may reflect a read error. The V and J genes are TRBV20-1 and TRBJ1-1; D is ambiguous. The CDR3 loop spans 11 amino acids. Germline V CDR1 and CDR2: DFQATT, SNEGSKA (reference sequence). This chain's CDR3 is CSAAANTEALF. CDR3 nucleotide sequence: TGCAGTGCTGCGGCGAACACTGAAGCTCTCTTT.

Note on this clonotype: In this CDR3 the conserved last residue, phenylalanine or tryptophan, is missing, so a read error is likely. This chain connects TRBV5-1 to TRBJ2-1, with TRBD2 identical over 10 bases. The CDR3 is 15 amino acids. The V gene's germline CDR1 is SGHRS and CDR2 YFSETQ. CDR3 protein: CASSLRTSGYNEQFI. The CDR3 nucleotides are TGCGCAAGCAGCTTGAGGACTAGCGGTTACAATGAGCAGTTCATC.

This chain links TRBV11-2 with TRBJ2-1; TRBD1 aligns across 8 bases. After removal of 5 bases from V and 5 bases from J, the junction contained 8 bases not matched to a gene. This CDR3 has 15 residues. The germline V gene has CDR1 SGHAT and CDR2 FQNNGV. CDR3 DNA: TGTGCCAGCAGCCTATCCGCGACAGGGGACAATGAGCAGTTCTTC. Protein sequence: CASSLSATGDNEQFF.